Listed here are 3 T cell receptor beta chains from one sample, sequenced in a study of spatial heterogeneity in lung cancer. This sample's time point: sample taken at primary tumor resection. Unsorted whole RNA samples from tumor, nontumor lung or frozen PBMC were sequenced. TCRdb reanalysed the 5' RACE reads using MiXCR and keeps one entry per CDR3 protein. The sample holds 9,500 to 12,000 distinct CDR3 sequences, roughly a quarter seen once. This material consisted of PBMCs, taken at surgery. The receptors come from a female donor with early-stage non-small cell lung cancer.

This clonotype ranks as medium-sized. This rearrangement joins TRBV29-1 to TRBJ2-7; D is perhaps TRBD1 (6 bases). Trimming removed 4 bases at V and 1 base at J, with 11 bases between. The CDR3 consists of 13 residues. Germline CDR1 SQVTM, CDR2 ANQGSEA. The CDR3 region has the DNA TGCAGCGTTGGAGACAGGTCTTCCTACGAGCAGTACTTC. Translation: CSVGDRSSYEQYF.

This clonotype was observed a handful of times. This chain joins TRBV11-2 and TRBJ2-3, with D possibly TRBD2 on 6 matching bases. V gave up 0 bases and J gave up 5 bases, with 18 bases separating them. The length of the CDR3 is 17 residues. Germline values: CDR1 SGHAT, CDR2 FQNNGV. CDR3 amino acids: CASSLDQEGGYGDTQYF. The CDR3 nucleotides read TGTGCCAGCAGCTTAGATCAGGAGGGTGGGTACGGAGATACGCAGTATTTT.

This clonotype came up a few times. The V call is TRBV12-3 or TRBV12-4, the J call TRBJ2-7; 10 bases match TRBD2. V lost 4 bases and J lost 1; bases outside the gene matches: 7. The CDR3 sequence is 16 residues long. The CDR3 sequence: CASSWASGSGSYEQYF. CDR3 sequence (DNA): TGTGCCAGCAGTTGGGCTAGCGGGAGTGGGTCCTACGAGCAGTACTTC.